This TCR beta chain was identified during a study of blood T cell repertoires in COVID-19 (dated by TCRdb to about 2020). Regarding the study in general: Collaborator samples came from the United States, Italy and Spain and covered acute and convalescent phases of COVID-19. The prospective study material was composed of cDNA or gDNA derived from T cells, B-cell-depleted T cells, or PBMCs. Deeply sampled blood TCRbeta repertoires from subjects exposed to, actively infected with, or recovered from COVID-19 were included in the dataset. The repertoires were made available in a free public database intended to serve as a resource for research on the immune response to SARS-CoV-2. Samples came from the ongoing ImmuneRACE study (first 160 participants) plus 1,254 subjects from 6 global collaborators. The sample metadata nearly always contained a de-identified subject ID, COVID-19 status, age in years and sex. Where available, HLA class I and class II types were obtained from metadata supplied by the sample provider rather than from assay-based typing. Points the paper makes about the study in general: How much clinical and demographic metadata was included differed by source and by participant, and the metadata was provided uncurated.

This clone came up once. This receptor's antigen is unknown. Base qualities are not provided; no much larger clone lies one nucleotide away. Participants in the prospective study were enrolled through a virtual design, were aged about 18 to 90 years, and lived in roughly 25 United States geographic areas. In the prospective study, participants were assigned to cohorts based on the clinical history participants reported in a screening survey and a study questionnaire. Recovered participants in ImmuneRACE Cohort 3 were defined as having two consecutive negative NP/OP PCR tests, clearance from a healthcare professional, or resolution of symptoms. Mobile phlebotomists in the prospective study collected whole blood, serum and a nasopharyngeal or oropharyngeal swab from every participant. Participants in the prospective study had the option to provide additional blood draws and questionnaires over an approximately 2-month period. Before DNA extraction, blood samples from the prospective study were shipped at room temperature or frozen.

At the junction V is shortened by 1 base and J by 3 bases, with 9 bases in between. The CDR1 and CDR2 encoded by the germline V gene (reference sequence) are LGHDT and YNNKEL. The CDR3 starts with the cysteine, ends with the phenylalanine, and has 14 residues. Only the CDR3 DNA is retained, 42 bases long and in frame from the first base. TCRbeta CDR3 regions were amplified from genomic DNA by means of the immunoSEQ Assay, a bias-controlled multiplex PCR. On the authors' methods: The number of nucleated cells in each sample was estimated by amplification of reference gene primers within the assay. Sequence reads were collapsed and filtered to measure the absolute abundance of every unique TCRbeta CDR3 rearrangement. Productive Simpson clonality was computed per sample as the square root of Simpson's diversity index over productive rearrangements. What TCRdb holds here is the immuneACCESS table cut down to in-frame rearrangements. Part of the clones is not present; checked against another copy, under half of the missing clones reflect an unresolved V gene, and the others are unexplained. That table furnishes V, J and clone size, whereas the DNA furnished D and trimming. Counted in this sample were some 150,000 clones; roughly 85% of them appeared once. Jointly, the top ten make up about 4.1% of the sample.

This TCR came from a man over 45 who had recovered from COVID-19. Sequencing was done on a sample of PBMCs or T cells enriched from blood (not recorded which). Rearrangement joined TRBV3-1 (or the pseudogene TRBV3-2) to TRBJ2-5, with a weak D call of TRBD2 (6 bases match). The CDR3 amino acid sequence is: CASSQGPGEETQYF. The sequenced DNA: TGTGCCAGCAGCCAAGGCCCGGGGGAAGAGACCCAGTACTTC.